This TCR beta chain was identified during a study of blood T cell repertoires in COVID-19. The CDR3 is 17 amino acids. Germline V CDR1 and CDR2: LGHNA, YSLEER. V dropped 1 base and J dropped 4; count of bases not matched to a gene: 11. Sequencing used immunoSEQ multiplex PCR; TCRdb keeps in-frame clones, though not all of them. The sample carries about 29,000 clones, 80% to 90% recorded once. J is TRBJ1-1 and V is TRBV4-3, with 8 bases identical to TRBD1. The TCR was taken from a human donor in a cohort sampled during active COVID-19. Input material: peripheral blood. The CDR3 DNA follows: TGCGCCAGCAGCCAAGGCACAGGACAGGGAGGATCCACTGAAGCTTTCTTT. Amino acids: CASSQGTGQGGSTEAFF.